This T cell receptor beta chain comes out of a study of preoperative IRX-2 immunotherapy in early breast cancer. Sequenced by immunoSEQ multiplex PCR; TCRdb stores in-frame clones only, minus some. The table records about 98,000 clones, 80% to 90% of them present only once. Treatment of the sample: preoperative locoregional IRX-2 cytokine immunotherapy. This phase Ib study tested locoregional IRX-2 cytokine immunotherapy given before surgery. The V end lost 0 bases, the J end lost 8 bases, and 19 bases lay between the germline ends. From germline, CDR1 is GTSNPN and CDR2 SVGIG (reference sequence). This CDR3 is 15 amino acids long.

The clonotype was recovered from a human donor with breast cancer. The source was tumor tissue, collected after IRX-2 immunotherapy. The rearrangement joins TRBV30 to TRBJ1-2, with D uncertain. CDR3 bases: TGTGCCTGGAGTGTACCGGGCATCCTCCTTCGGGGCTACACCTTC. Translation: CAWSVPGILLRGYTF.